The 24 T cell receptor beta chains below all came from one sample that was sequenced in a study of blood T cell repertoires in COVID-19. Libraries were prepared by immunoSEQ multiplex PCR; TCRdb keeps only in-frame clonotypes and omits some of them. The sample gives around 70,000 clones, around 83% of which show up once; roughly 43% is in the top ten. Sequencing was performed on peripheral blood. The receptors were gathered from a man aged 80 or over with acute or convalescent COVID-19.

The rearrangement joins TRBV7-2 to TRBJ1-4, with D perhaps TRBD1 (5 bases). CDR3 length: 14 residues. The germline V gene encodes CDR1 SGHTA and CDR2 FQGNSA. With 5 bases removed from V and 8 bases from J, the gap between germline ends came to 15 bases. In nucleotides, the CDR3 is TGTGCCAGCAGCCTTGCGGGGACGGGAGAAAAACTGTTTTTT. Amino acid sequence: CASSLAGTGEKLFF.

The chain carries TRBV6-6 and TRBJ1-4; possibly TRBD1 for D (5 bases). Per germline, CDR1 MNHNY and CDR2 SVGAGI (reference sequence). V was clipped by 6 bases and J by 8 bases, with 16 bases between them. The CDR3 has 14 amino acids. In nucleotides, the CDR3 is TGTGCCAGCAGCGGGGGGGGATCCAGAGAAAAACTGTTTTTT. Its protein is CASSGGGSREKLFF.

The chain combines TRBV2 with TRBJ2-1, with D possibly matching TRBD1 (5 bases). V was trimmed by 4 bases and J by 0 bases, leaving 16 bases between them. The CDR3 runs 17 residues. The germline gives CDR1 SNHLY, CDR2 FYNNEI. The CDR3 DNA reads TGTGCCAGCAGTGGGGGCAGACTCTCAAGCTCCTACAATGAGCAGTTCTTC. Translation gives CASSGGRLSSSYNEQFF.

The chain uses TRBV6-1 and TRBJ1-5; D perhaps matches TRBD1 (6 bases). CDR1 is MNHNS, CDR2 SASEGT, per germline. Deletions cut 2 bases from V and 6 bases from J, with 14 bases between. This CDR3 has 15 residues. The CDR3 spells CASSERMGAGQPQHF. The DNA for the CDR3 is TGTGCCAGCAGTGAAAGAATGGGGGCAGGTCAGCCCCAGCATTTT.

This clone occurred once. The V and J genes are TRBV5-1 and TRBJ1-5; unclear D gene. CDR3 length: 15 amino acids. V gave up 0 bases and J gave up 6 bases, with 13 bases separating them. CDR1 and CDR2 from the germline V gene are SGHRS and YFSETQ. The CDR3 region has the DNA TGCGCCAGCAGCTTGGCCGGAGAGGGAAGTCAGCCCCAGCATTTT. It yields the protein CASSLAGEGSQPQHF.

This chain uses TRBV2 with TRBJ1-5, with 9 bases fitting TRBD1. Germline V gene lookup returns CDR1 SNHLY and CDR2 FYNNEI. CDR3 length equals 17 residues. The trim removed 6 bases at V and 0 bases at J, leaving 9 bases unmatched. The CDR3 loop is CASRTGTGRDSNQPQHF. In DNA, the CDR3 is TGTGCCAGCAGAACCGGGACAGGGAGGGATAGCAATCAGCCCCAGCATTTT.

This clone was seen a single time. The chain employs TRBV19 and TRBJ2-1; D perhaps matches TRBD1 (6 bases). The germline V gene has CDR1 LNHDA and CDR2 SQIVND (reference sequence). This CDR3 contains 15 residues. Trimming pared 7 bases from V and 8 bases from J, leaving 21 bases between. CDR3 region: CASTIGQGRGDEQFF. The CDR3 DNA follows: TGTGCCAGTACCATAGGGCAGGGGAGAGGGGATGAGCAGTTCTTC. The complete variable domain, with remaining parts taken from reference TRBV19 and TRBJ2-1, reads DGGITQSPKYLFRKEGQNVTLSCEQNLNHDAMYWYRQDPGQGLRLIYYSQIVNDFQKGDIAEGYSVSREKKESFPLTVTSAQKNPTAFYLCASTIGQGRGDEQFFGPGTRLTVL.

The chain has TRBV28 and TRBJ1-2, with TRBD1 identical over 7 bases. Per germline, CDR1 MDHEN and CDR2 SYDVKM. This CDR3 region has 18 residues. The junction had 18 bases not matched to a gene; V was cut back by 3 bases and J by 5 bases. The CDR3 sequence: CASSFTPPRQGRGYGYTF. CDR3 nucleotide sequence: TGTGCCAGCAGTTTTACCCCCCCTCGACAGGGCCGGGGATATGGCTACACCTTC.

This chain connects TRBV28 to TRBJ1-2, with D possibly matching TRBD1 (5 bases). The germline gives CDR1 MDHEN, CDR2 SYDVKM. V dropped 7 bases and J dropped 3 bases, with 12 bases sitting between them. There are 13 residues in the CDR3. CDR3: CASTRTTDYGYTF. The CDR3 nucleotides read TGTGCCAGCACACGGACAACCGACTATGGCTACACCTTC.

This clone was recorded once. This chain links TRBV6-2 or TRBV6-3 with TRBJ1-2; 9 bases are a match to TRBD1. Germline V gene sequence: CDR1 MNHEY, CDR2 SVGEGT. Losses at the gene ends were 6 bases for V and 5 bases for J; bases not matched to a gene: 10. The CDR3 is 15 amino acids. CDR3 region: CASSKTGTGWYGYTF. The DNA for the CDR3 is TGTGCCAGCAGCAAAACCGGGACAGGGTGGTATGGCTACACCTTC.

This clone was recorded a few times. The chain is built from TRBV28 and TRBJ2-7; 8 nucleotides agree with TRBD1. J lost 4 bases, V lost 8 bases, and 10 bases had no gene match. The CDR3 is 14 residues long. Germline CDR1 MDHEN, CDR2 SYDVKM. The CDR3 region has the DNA TGTGCCAGCCTGAACAGGGGGTCAGAGTACGAGCAGTACTTC. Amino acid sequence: CASLNRGSEYEQYF.

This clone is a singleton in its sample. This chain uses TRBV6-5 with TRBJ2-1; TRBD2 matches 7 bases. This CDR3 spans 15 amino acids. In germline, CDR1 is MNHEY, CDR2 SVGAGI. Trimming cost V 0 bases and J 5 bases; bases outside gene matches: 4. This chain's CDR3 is CASSYSRGRDNEQFF. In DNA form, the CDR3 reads TGTGCCAGCAGTTACTCACGGGGGAGGGACAATGAGCAGTTCTTC.

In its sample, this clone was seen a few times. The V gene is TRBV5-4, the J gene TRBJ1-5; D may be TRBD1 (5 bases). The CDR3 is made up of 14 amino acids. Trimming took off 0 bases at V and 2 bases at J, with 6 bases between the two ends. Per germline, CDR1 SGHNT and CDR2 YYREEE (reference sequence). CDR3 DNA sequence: TGTGCCAGCAGCTTGGAAGGGGGCAATCAGCCCCAGCATTTT. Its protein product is CASSLEGGNQPQHF.

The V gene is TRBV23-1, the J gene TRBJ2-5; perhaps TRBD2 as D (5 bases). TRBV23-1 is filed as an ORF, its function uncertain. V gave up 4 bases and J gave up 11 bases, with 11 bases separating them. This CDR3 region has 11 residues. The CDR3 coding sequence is TGCGCCAGCAGTCGCGGTGGGAGTCAGTACTTC. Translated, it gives CASSRGGSQYF.

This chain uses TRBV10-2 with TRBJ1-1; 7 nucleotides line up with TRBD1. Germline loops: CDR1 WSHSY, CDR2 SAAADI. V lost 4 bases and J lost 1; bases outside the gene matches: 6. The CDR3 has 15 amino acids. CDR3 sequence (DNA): TGCGCCAGCAGTGGACGGACAGGAACGAACACTGAAGCTTTCTTT. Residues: CASSGRTGTNTEAFF.

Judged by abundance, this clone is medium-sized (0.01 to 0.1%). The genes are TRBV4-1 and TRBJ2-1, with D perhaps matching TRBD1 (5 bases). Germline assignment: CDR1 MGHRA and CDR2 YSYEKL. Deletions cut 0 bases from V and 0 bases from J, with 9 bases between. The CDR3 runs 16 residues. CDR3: CASSQEQASSYNEQFF. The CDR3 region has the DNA TGCGCCAGCAGCCAAGAACAGGCTAGCTCCTACAATGAGCAGTTCTTC.

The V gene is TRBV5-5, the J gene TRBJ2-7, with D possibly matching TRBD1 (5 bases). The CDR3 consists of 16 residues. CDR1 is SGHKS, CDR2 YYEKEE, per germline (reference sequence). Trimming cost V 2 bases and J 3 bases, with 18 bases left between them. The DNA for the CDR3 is TGTGCCAGCAGCTTAGGCAATGACAGAAGAGTCTACGAGCAGTACTTC. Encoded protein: CASSLGNDRRVYEQYF.

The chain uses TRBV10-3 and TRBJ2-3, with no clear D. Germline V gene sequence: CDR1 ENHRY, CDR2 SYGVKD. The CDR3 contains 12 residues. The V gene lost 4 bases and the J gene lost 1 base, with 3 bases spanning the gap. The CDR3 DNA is TGTGCCATCAGTGGAGGCACAGATACGCAGTATTTT. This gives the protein CAISGGTDTQYF.

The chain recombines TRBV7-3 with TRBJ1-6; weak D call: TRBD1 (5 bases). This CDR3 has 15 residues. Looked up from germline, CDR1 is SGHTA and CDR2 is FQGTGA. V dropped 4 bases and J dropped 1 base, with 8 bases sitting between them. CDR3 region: CASSSKGSYNSPLHF. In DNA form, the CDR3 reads TGTGCCAGCAGCTCCAAGGGGTCCTATAATTCACCCCTCCACTTT.

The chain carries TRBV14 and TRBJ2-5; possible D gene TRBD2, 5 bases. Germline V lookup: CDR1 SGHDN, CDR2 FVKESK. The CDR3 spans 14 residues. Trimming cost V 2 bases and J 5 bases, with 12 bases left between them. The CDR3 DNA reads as TGTGCCAGCAGCCAACGGGGAGTGGAGGAGACCCAGTACTTC. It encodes CASSQRGVEETQYF.

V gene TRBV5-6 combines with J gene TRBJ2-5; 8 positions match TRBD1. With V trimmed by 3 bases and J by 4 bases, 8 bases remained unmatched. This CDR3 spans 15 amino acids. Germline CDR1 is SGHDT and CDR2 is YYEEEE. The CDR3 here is CASSSDRGPRETQYF. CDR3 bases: TGTGCCAGCAGCTCTGACAGGGGCCCGCGAGAGACCCAGTACTTC.

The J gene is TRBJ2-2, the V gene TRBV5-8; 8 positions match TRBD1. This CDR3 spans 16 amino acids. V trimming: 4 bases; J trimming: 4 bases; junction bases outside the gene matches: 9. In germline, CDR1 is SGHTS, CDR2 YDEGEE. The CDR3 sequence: CASSLLGQGFTGELFF. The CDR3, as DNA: TGTGCCAGCAGCCTCTTAGGACAGGGATTCACCGGGGAGCTGTTTTTT.

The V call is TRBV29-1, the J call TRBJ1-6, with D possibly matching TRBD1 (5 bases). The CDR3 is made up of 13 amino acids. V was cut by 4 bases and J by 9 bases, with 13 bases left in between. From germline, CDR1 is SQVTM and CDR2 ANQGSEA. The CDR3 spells CSVGRAGGSPLHF. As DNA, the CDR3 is TGCAGCGTTGGTCGGGCGGGGGGTTCACCCCTCCACTTT. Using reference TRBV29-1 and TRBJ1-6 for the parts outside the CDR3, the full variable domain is SAVISQKPSRDICQRGTSLTIQCQVDSQVTMMFWYRQQPGQSLTLIATANQGSEATYESGFVIDKFPISRPNLTFSTLTVSNMSPEDSSIYLCSVGRAGGSPLHFGNGTRLTVT.

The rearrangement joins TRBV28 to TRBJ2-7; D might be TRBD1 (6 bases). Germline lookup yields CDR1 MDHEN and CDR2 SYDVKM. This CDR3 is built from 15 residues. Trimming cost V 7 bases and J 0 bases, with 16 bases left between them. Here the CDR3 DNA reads TGTGCCAGCACGACCACGAGAGGGGGCTCCTACGAGCAGTACTTC. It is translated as CASTTTRGGSYEQYF.